This T cell receptor (beta chain) was captured by sequencing in a study of CD8+ T cells in alopecia areata. RNA, once extracted, was reverse transcribed into cDNA for use as the sequencing template. TCRdb keeps only in-frame clones here, not all; method: immunoSEQ multiplex PCR. The sample contains approximately 210,000 clones, roughly three fifths of which appear only once. Germline V gene data show CDR1 as MDHEN and CDR2 as SYDVKM. With 6 bases clipped from V and 4 bases from J, the junction kept 5 bases outside the gene matches. The CDR3 contains 13 residues. Treatment specified: oral pan-JAK inhibitor, 5-10 mg twice daily.

The source material was CD4+ T cells sorted from blood, sampled at week 4, from a patient treated with tofacitinib. The TCR was taken from a human donor with alopecia areata. J is TRBJ2-5 and V is TRBV28; TRBD1 aligns across 7 bases. Here the CDR3 DNA reads TGTGCCAGCAGCAGACAGGGAGCAGAGACCCAGTACTTC. This encodes CASSRQGAETQYF.